A selection of T cell receptor beta chains follows, all from one sample in a study of cytomegalovirus exposure and HLA in healthy donors. Using immunoSEQ multiplex PCR, the repertoire was profiled, and TCRdb retains in-frame clones only, with some absent. Of roughly 140,000 clones listed, 64% are singletons. Source material: PBMCs. These receptors were collected from a woman in her 30s in good health and CMV-seropositive. Both conserved end residues are part of each CDR3. A D gene is named only where the DNA matches it firmly. Some rows mark clone size as missing; the rest say once, few, many or name a class of expanded clone.

v_call	j_call	clone_size	d_call	cdr3_aa	cdr3_nt
TRBV5-1	TRBJ2-1	.	.	CASSQTPQTSSYNEQFF	TGCGCCAGCAGCCAAACCCCACAGACGAGCTCCTACAATGAGCAGTTCTTC
TRBV19	TRBJ2-7	.	.	CASSIAYLTYEQYF	TGTGCCAGTAGTATAGCCTATCTAACCTACGAGCAGTACTTC
TRBV2	TRBJ1-1	.	.	CASSKDGGAGDTEAFF	TGTGCCAGCTCTAAAGACGGGGGCGCGGGGGACACTGAAGCTTTCTTT
TRBV25-1	TRBJ1-2	.	TRBD1	CASSGQGGGGYTF	TGTGCCAGCAGTGGACAGGGGGGAGGTGGCTACACCTTC
TRBV5-1	TRBJ2-7	.	TRBD1	CASGTGSTYEQYF	TGCGCCAGCGGGACAGGGAGTACCTACGAGCAGTACTTC
TRBV18	TRBJ2-1	.	.	CASSPRTAEQFF	TGTGCCAGCTCACCGCGGACTGCTGAGCAGTTCTTC
TRBV19	TRBJ1-1	.	.	CATSLGNTEAFF	TGTGCCACCTCCCTAGGGAACACTGAAGCTTTCTTT
TRBV6-1	TRBJ2-7	once	TRBD2	CASNGGAYEQYF	TGTGCCAGCAACGGGGGGGCCTACGAGCAGTACTTC
TRBV5-1	TRBJ1-2	few	.	CASSSIPGINYGYTF	TGCGCCAGCAGCTCCATCCCCGGGATTAACTATGGCTACACCTTC
TRBV4-1	TRBJ1-2	.	TRBD1	CASSQEGQAMGYTF	TGCGCCAGCAGCCAAGAGGGACAGGCCATGGGCTACACCTTC
TRBV5-4	TRBJ2-3	.	TRBD1	CASSKGQGRRTDTQYF	TGTGCCAGCAGCAAAGGACAGGGGCGACGCACAGATACGCAGTATTTT
TRBV11-2	TRBJ1-2	.	TRBD1	CASSPRTGADGYTF	TGTGCCAGCAGCCCCCGGACAGGGGCAGATGGCTACACCTTC
TRBV7-7	TRBJ2-3	.	TRBD2	CASSATSGNTDTQYF	TGTGCCAGCAGCGCCACTAGCGGAAACACAGATACGCAGTATTTT
TRBV30	TRBJ1-6	.	TRBD1	CAWMRGTVNSPLHF	TGTGCCTGGATGCGAGGGACAGTGAATTCCCCCCTCCACTTT
TRBV6-5	TRBJ1-2	.	.	CASSYSRETTGGYTF	TGTGCCAGCAGTTACTCACGGGAAACTACGGGTGGCTACACCTTC
TRBV9	TRBJ1-1	.	.	CASSPVNTEAFF	TGTGCCAGCAGTCCGGTGAACACTGAAGCTTTCTTT